Below are 12 T cell receptor beta chains sequenced from a single sample in a study of blood T cell repertoires in COVID-19 (dated by TCRdb to the early 2020s). The library came from the immunoSEQ multiplex PCR assay. The clones in this table, taken by TCRdb from immuneACCESS, are in-frame only. Not every clone is retained; where verified, under half of the shortfall comes from an unresolved V gene, and the cause of the rest is unknown. The sample records approximately 210,000 clones, 75% to 90% of which are singletons. 4% to 6% of the sample goes to the ten largest clones. The sequencing input was peripheral blood. Receptors originate from a woman between 35 and 50 years old with acute or convalescent COVID-19.

The CDR3 DNA reads TGTGCCAGTAGTAGCCGACAGGGTGCCGGGGAGCTGTTTTTT. This encodes CASSSRQGAGELFF. V is TRBV19 and J is TRBJ2-2, with 7 nucleotides matching TRBD1. The germline CDR1 and CDR2 sequences are LNHDA and SQIVND (reference sequence). The CDR3 extends over 14 amino acids. The trim removed 4 bases at V and 6 bases at J, leaving 5 bases unmatched. Full variable domain (outside the CDR3, taken from reference TRBV19 and TRBJ2-2): DGGITQSPKYLFRKEGQNVTLSCEQNLNHDAMYWYRQDPGQGLRLIYYSQIVNDFQKGDIAEGYSVSREKKESFPLTVTSAQKNPTAFYLCASSSRQGAGELFFGEGSRLTVL.

This clone has a single count. The chain uses TRBV2 and TRBJ2-3; D may be TRBD2 (5 bases). This CDR3 comprises 14 residues. V dropped 4 bases and J dropped 1 base, with 9 bases sitting between them. Germline V gene sequence: CDR1 SNHLY, CDR2 FYNNEI. This chain's CDR3 is CASSAGSGTDTQYF. The CDR3 region has the DNA TGTGCCAGCAGTGCAGGTAGCGGCACAGATACGCAGTATTTT.

The chain carries TRBV6-5 and TRBJ1-1; 9 nucleotides align to TRBD1. Germline-derived CDR1 and CDR2 are MNHEY and SVGAGI. The CDR3 loop spans 13 amino acids. V trimming: 7 bases; J trimming: 11 bases; junction bases outside the gene matches: 11. CDR3 DNA: TGTGCCAGCACCCGGACAGGGGCAGATTCGGCTTTCTTT. Amino acids: CASTRTGADSAFF.

The gene calls are TRBV11-2 and TRBJ1-1, with 7 bases fitting TRBD1. Germline CDR1 and CDR2: SGHAT and FQNNGV. The J segment lost 2 bases and the V segment lost 5 bases, leaving 11 bases of the junction unmatched. This CDR3 comprises 16 residues. This CDR3 is CASSPSDRIVNTEAFF. CDR3 DNA sequence: TGTGCCAGCAGCCCATCGGACAGGATTGTTAACACTGAAGCTTTCTTT.

The chain employs TRBV11-2 and TRBJ1-6; 8 positions agree with TRBD1. With 5 bases clipped from V and 5 bases from J, the junction kept 8 bases outside the gene matches. The CDR3 has 16 amino acids. CDR1 is SGHAT, CDR2 FQNNGV, per germline. The CDR3: CASSLSGQGDNSPLHF. The CDR3 region has the DNA TGTGCCAGCAGCCTCTCTGGACAGGGCGATAATTCACCCCTCCACTTT.

V gene TRBV12-3 or TRBV12-4 combines with J gene TRBJ1-2, with 7 bases aligning to TRBD1. Losses at the gene ends were 5 bases for V and 3 bases for J; bases not matched to a gene: 3. There are 13 residues in the CDR3. The CDR3 sequence is CASSEQGYYGYTF. CDR3 sequence (DNA): TGTGCCAGCAGTGAACAGGGGTACTATGGCTACACCTTC.

The rearrangement links TRBV6-2 or TRBV6-3 to TRBJ2-2, with TRBD1 matching over 8 bases. The germline gives CDR1 MNHEY, CDR2 SVGEGT. J was trimmed by 5 bases and V by 5 bases; bases with no gene match: 4. CDR3 length: 14 amino acids. The chain's CDR3 is CASSPTGETGELFF. The CDR3 coding sequence is TGTGCCAGCAGTCCGACAGGGGAGACCGGGGAGCTGTTTTTT.

The chain is built from TRBV21-1 and TRBJ2-7; whether TRBD1, the table's D call, matches the DNA was not checked. TRBV21-1 is designated a pseudogene. CDR3 length equals 14 residues. The DNA of the CDR3 is TGTGCCCCTTACTACCCCACAGGTCAGGACGAGCAGTACGTC. This codes for CAPYYPTGQDEQYV.

This chain links TRBV30 with TRBJ1-1; unclear D gene. V was shortened by 0 bases and J by 0 bases, with 5 bases between the two germline ends. CDR3 length: 13 amino acids. The V gene's germline CDR1 is GTSNPN and CDR2 SVGIG (reference sequence). The DNA for the CDR3 is TGTGCCTGGAGTGTACGAGTGAACACTGAAGCTTTCTTT. Its protein product is CAWSVRVNTEAFF.

This clone showed up many times. This chain links TRBV7-3 with TRBJ2-2; 7 positions agree with TRBD1. This CDR3 comprises 15 residues. J gave up 1 base and V 5 bases, and 4 bases lay outside the gene matches. Germline V gives CDR1 SGHTA, CDR2 FQGTGA. CDR3 region: CASSPGQVNTGELFF. CDR3 nucleotides: TGTGCCAGCAGCCCTGGACAGGTGAACACCGGGGAGCTGTTTTTT.

V usage is TRBV20-1 and J usage is TRBJ1-1; D might be TRBD1 (6 bases). In germline, CDR1 is DFQATT, CDR2 SNEGSKA (reference sequence). The V and J ends lost 5 bases and 7 bases respectively, with 11 bases between them. CDR3 length: 11 amino acids. The CDR3 sequence is CSAPGQLEAFF. The CDR3 bases are TGCAGTGCTCCAGGACAGCTTGAAGCTTTCTTT.

V is TRBV5-1 and J is TRBJ1-2; 7 bases agree with TRBD1. After removal of 0 bases from V and 0 bases from J, the junction contained 11 bases not matched to a gene. The CDR3 extends over 18 amino acids. Germline V lookup: CDR1 SGHRS, CDR2 YFSETQ. CDR3: CASSLVDRLSSSNYGYTF. The CDR3 bases are TGCGCCAGCAGCTTGGTGGACAGGCTATCCTCTTCTAACTATGGCTACACCTTC.